The rows below give T cell receptor beta chains drawn from one sample of a study of blood T cell repertoires in COVID-19. Sequencing used immunoSEQ multiplex PCR; TCRdb keeps in-frame clones, though not all of them. The data show about 310,000 clones, about 87% seen once. The sample taken for sequencing was peripheral blood. Receptors originate from a woman aged 50 to 60 who had recovered from COVID-19. CDR3s include the opening cysteine and the closing phenylalanine or tryptophan.

j_call: TRBJ1-2
v_call: TRBV5-1
cdr3_aa: CASSSTGGNYGYTF

j_call: TRBJ1-2
v_call: TRBV30
cdr3_aa: CAWSVRRAENYGYTF

j_call: TRBJ2-1
v_call: TRBV6-4
cdr3_aa: CASSEASGSYNEQFF

j_call: TRBJ2-7
v_call: TRBV2
cdr3_aa: CAGGLPSSYEQYF

j_call: TRBJ1-3
v_call: TRBV28
cdr3_aa: CASTNDRNSGNTIYF

j_call: TRBJ2-7
v_call: TRBV27
cdr3_aa: CASRRTGTDVYEQYF

j_call: TRBJ1-3
v_call: TRBV6-5
cdr3_aa: CASKASGNTIYF

j_call: TRBJ2-2
v_call: TRBV27
cdr3_aa: CASRPQGVRTGELFF

j_call: TRBJ1-3
v_call: TRBV3-1/TRBV3-2
cdr3_aa: CASSHTATGNTIYF

j_call: TRBJ2-2
v_call: TRBV9
cdr3_aa: CASSVVSGTSGATHTGELFF

j_call: TRBJ1-1
v_call: TRBV30
cdr3_aa: CAWIDGESSAFF

j_call: TRBJ2-1
v_call: TRBV5-1
cdr3_aa: CASSLQGVSNEQFF

j_call: TRBJ1-1
v_call: TRBV7-8
cdr3_aa: CASSLDSGSEAFF

j_call: TRBJ1-4
v_call: TRBV6-6
cdr3_aa: CASRDSGGRANEKLFF

j_call: TRBJ1-5
v_call: TRBV3-1/TRBV3-2
cdr3_aa: CASSQAAGGNQPQHF

j_call: TRBJ1-2
v_call: TRBV9
cdr3_aa: CASRGQGGNYGYTF

j_call: TRBJ1-6
v_call: TRBV19
cdr3_aa: CASSIGTGDSPLHF

j_call: TRBJ2-3
v_call: TRBV9
cdr3_aa: CASSVGREEADTQYF

j_call: TRBJ2-3
v_call: TRBV28
cdr3_aa: CASSETGVLDTQYF

j_call: TRBJ1-2
v_call: TRBV4-3
cdr3_aa: CASSQASANYGYTF

j_call: TRBJ2-1
v_call: TRBV11-3
cdr3_aa: CASSPTSGGDSNEQFF

j_call: TRBJ1-1
v_call: TRBV9
cdr3_aa: CASSARTGVTEAFF

j_call: TRBJ2-3
v_call: TRBV7-9
cdr3_aa: CASSFGSTDTQYF

j_call: TRBJ2-7
v_call: TRBV20-1
cdr3_aa: CSASAGLERSNEQYF

j_call: TRBJ2-5
v_call: TRBV4-1
cdr3_aa: CASSQEQGGGAETQYF

j_call: TRBJ1-4
v_call: TRBV7-2
cdr3_aa: CASSLTGGRANEKLFF

j_call: TRBJ2-2
v_call: TRBV2
cdr3_aa: CATSGGRTGELFF

j_call: TRBJ2-3
v_call: TRBV4-2
cdr3_aa: CASSQLLGLLSHSRTDTQYF

j_call: TRBJ2-3
v_call: TRBV12-3/TRBV12-4
cdr3_aa: CASSPGSKTQYF

j_call: TRBJ2-2
v_call: TRBV13
cdr3_aa: CASSPHGQPLNTGELFF

j_call: TRBJ2-3
v_call: TRBV27
cdr3_aa: CASSSQLAGTQYF

j_call: TRBJ2-7
v_call: TRBV5-6
cdr3_aa: CASSLPTGQGAHEQYF

j_call: TRBJ2-3
v_call: TRBV2
cdr3_aa: CASSRGTDTQYF

j_call: TRBJ2-7
v_call: TRBV27
cdr3_aa: CASSPSGTSGRALASEQYF

j_call: TRBJ2-7
v_call: TRBV20-1
cdr3_aa: CSASTGQGGPYEQYF

j_call: TRBJ2-1
v_call: TRBV6-6
cdr3_aa: CASSLLPGTSGSGEQFF

j_call: TRBJ2-7
v_call: TRBV18
cdr3_aa: CASSQGTGDEQYF

j_call: TRBJ2-1
v_call: TRBV7-2
cdr3_aa: CASSLVAASGEQFF

j_call: TRBJ1-3
v_call: TRBV3-1/TRBV3-2
cdr3_aa: CASRQTGEVAGNTIYF

j_call: TRBJ1-3
v_call: TRBV5-4
cdr3_aa: CASSSGTGGPSGNTIYF

j_call: TRBJ2-3
v_call: TRBV13
cdr3_aa: CASSSRRAGGNTDTQYF

j_call: TRBJ1-6
v_call: TRBV28
cdr3_aa: CASSSPKGRITYNSPLHF

j_call: TRBJ2-1
v_call: TRBV5-4
cdr3_aa: CASSTTSRGYYNEQFF

j_call: TRBJ2-7
v_call: TRBV11-3
cdr3_aa: CASSLLRSIDRSYEQYF